These 19 T cell receptor beta chains originate from one sample sequenced in a study of CD8+ T cells in alopecia areata. Sequencing relied on a cDNA template that was reverse transcribed from extracted RNA. Generated by immunoSEQ multiplex PCR, the TCRdb table keeps only in-frame clones and is missing some. The table lists about 190,000 clones, around 60% of them singletons. Treatment in this sample: oral pan-JAK inhibitor, 5-10 mg twice daily. The sequencing used CD4+ T cells sorted from blood, collected around week 47, from a patient treated with tofacitinib. All receptors derive from a human donor with alopecia areata.

The chain is built from TRBV15 and TRBJ2-2; D is uncertain. Per germline, CDR1 LNHNV and CDR2 YYDKDF (reference sequence). The CDR3 runs to 13 residues. V shed 1 base and J shed 5 bases, with 5 bases lying between them. CDR3 sequence: CATSRGLTGELFF. The CDR3 bases are TGTGCCACCAGCAGAGGGTTGACCGGGGAGCTGTTTTTT.

This clone has just a few counts. This rearrangement joins TRBV2 to TRBJ2-3, with D hard to call. V lost 5 bases and J lost 7, with 7 bases in between. This CDR3 has 11 residues. The V gene's germline CDR1 is SNHLY and CDR2 FYNNEI. The CDR3 sequence: CASSPDHTQYF. CDR3 in DNA: TGTGCCAGCAGTCCAGATCATACGCAGTATTTT.

This clone was counted a few times. The chain is built from TRBV23-1 and TRBJ2-1; 7 bases map to TRBD1. TRBV23-1 is placed among ORFs of uncertain function. Trimming cost V 6 bases and J 0 bases; bases outside gene matches: 14. CDR3 length equals 18 residues. CDR3 coding DNA: TGCGCCAGCAGGCCCCCAGCCCTGACAGGGAGCTCCTACAATGAGCAGTTCTTC. Its protein product is CASRPPALTGSSYNEQFF.

The chain joins TRBV30 to TRBJ2-3, with TRBD2 matching 9 bases. Losses at the gene ends were 3 bases for V and 6 bases for J; bases not matched to a gene: 7. Germline-derived CDR1 and CDR2 are GTSNPN and SVGIG (reference sequence). This CDR3 comprises 14 residues. CDR3 nucleotides: TGTGCCTGGAGCGGGACTAGCTTCGTGGATACGCAGTATTTT. Its protein product is CAWSGTSFVDTQYF. Supplemented by reference TRBV30 and TRBJ2-3, the full variable domain reads SQTIHQWPATLVQPVGSPLSLECTVEGTSNPNLYWYRQAAGRGLQLLFYSVGIGQISSEVPQNLSASRPQDRQFILSSKKLLLSDSGFYLCAWSGTSFVDTQYFGPGTRLTVL.

The CDR3 coding sequence is TGTGCCAGCAGCTTAAGGGGGCTTCAAGGTGAAGCTTTCTTT. Amino acid sequence: CASSLRGLQGEAFF. V gene TRBV11-3 combines with J gene TRBJ1-1; TRBD1 matches at 7 bases. The CDR3 has 14 residues. Germline V gene lookup returns CDR1 SGHNT and CDR2 YENEEA. The trim removed 2 bases at V and 7 bases at J, leaving 7 bases unmatched.

J is TRBJ1-2 and V is TRBV30, with D tentatively TRBD1 (6 bases). Trimming pared 3 bases from V and 7 bases from J, leaving 15 bases between. Germline V gives CDR1 GTSNPN, CDR2 SVGIG (reference sequence). This CDR3 is 13 amino acids long. The CDR3 here is CAWSGGRGGGYTF. In DNA, the CDR3 is TGTGCCTGGAGCGGGGGCAGGGGAGGTGGCTACACCTTC.

This clone turned up a few times. CDR3 nucleotide sequence: TGCGCCAGCAGCTTGGAGAAAGGAGGTCACGAGCAGTACTTC. Its protein product is CASSLEKGGHEQYF. This rearrangement joins TRBV5-1 to TRBJ2-7, with D perhaps matching TRBD2 (5 bases). V was pared by 0 bases and J by 5 bases, with 12 bases between. Germline V gives CDR1 SGHRS, CDR2 YFSETQ. CDR3 length equals 14 residues.

The chain is built from TRBV29-1 and TRBJ1-1; D unresolved. CDR1 is SQVTM, CDR2 ANQGSEA, per germline. The CDR3 sequence is 11 residues long. Trimming took 3 bases from V and 6 from J, leaving 8 bases between them. The CDR3 DNA is TGCAGCGTTGAGGAGGAACCTGAAGCTTTCTTT. Amino acid sequence: CSVEEEPEAFF. The full variable domain, in which reference TRBV29-1 and TRBJ1-1 provide the parts outside the CDR3, is SAVISQKPSRDICQRGTSLTIQCQVDSQVTMMFWYRQQPGQSLTLIATANQGSEATYESGFVIDKFPISRPNLTFSTLTVSNMSPEDSSIYLCSVEEEPEAFFGQGTRLTVV.

The gene calls are TRBV6-6 and TRBJ2-7, with D possibly matching TRBD2 (6 bases). V lost 6 bases and J 1 base, leaving 13 bases between the germline ends. CDR1 is MNHNY and CDR2 is SVGAGI in the germline V gene (reference sequence). This CDR3 contains 14 residues. The CDR3 region has the DNA TGTGCCAGCAGCCCCGAGGCGGGGTCCTACGAGCAGTACTTC. Its translation is CASSPEAGSYEQYF.

The V gene is TRBV9, the J gene TRBJ2-2; D unresolved. The V gene lost 1 base and the J gene lost 4 bases, with 8 bases spanning the gap. The CDR3 loop spans 14 amino acids. Germline V gene lookup returns CDR1 SGDLS and CDR2 YYNGEE. In DNA, the CDR3 is TGTGCCAGCAGCGTAAACGGTCTCACCGGGGAGCTGTTTTTT. Translation: CASSVNGLTGELFF.

This clone appeared once. The chain is built from TRBV7-2 and TRBJ2-7, with D uncertain. This CDR3 has 15 amino acids. Trimming took off 4 bases at V and 1 base at J, with 14 bases between the two ends. Per the germline V gene, CDR1 is SGHTA and CDR2 is FQGNSA. The CDR3 region has the DNA TGTGCCAGCAGCTCCAAGGGCTTCGGGTCCTACGAGCAGTACTTC. It translates to CASSSKGFGSYEQYF.

The chain is built from TRBV15 and TRBJ1-4; 7 nucleotides agree with TRBD1. The CDR3 has 16 amino acids. V shed 1 base, J shed 4 bases, and the junction held 6 bases outside the gene matches. The germline V gene encodes CDR1 LNHNV and CDR2 YYDKDF (reference sequence). CDR3 bases: TGTGCCACCAGCAGAGCCCGGGACAGAGTTAATGAAAAACTGTTTTTT. This codes for CATSRARDRVNEKLFF.

This clone was seen more than once but under ten times. This chain links TRBV30 with TRBJ1-6; TRBD1 is a possible D gene (6 bases). V shed 5 bases and J shed 0 bases, with 14 bases lying between them. The CDR3 has 16 amino acids. Germline CDR1 reads GTSNPN; CDR2 reads SVGIG (reference sequence). The CDR3 spells CAWRHTGSSYNSPLHF. The CDR3 DNA reads TGTGCCTGGCGCCACACAGGGAGCTCCTATAATTCACCCCTCCACTTT.

This chain uses TRBV4-3 with TRBJ2-6, with D maybe TRBD1 (5 bases). The V gene lost 0 bases and the J gene lost 0 bases, with 15 bases spanning the gap. Germline-derived CDR1 and CDR2 are LGHNA and YSLEER. The CDR3 runs 19 residues. This CDR3 reads CASSQDLWGTYSGANVLTF. CDR3 DNA: TGCGCCAGCAGCCAAGATCTATGGGGCACCTACTCTGGGGCCAACGTCCTGACTTTC.

The chain uses TRBV30 and TRBJ2-5; 12 bases agree with TRBD2. V lost 0 bases and J lost 1; bases outside the gene matches: 0. Germline CDR1 and CDR2: GTSNPN and SVGIG (reference sequence). There are 15 residues in the CDR3. CDR3 bases: TGTGCCTGGAGTGTACTAGCGGGGGGCCAAGAGACCCAGTACTTC. It yields the protein CAWSVLAGGQETQYF.

V gene TRBV30 combines with J gene TRBJ1-6; 9 bases are a match to TRBD1. From germline, CDR1 is GTSNPN and CDR2 SVGIG (reference sequence). This CDR3 is built from 14 residues. V lost 3 bases and J lost 9; bases outside the gene matches: 6. The chain's CDR3 is CAWRGQGDISPLHF. The CDR3 nucleotides are TGTGCCTGGAGGGGACAGGGAGACATTTCACCCCTCCACTTT.

The genes are TRBV4-2 and TRBJ1-4, with a weak D call TRBD1 (5 bases). V was pared by 2 bases and J by 5 bases, with 12 bases between. The CDR3 extends over 15 amino acids. Germline V gene sequence: CDR1 LGHNA, CDR2 YNFKEQ. CDR3 sequence (DNA): TGTGCCAGCAGCCAACCCCGAGGGGAGAATGAAAAACTGTTTTTT. Residues: CASSQPRGENEKLFF.

This clone was seen a few times. V usage is TRBV29-1 and J usage is TRBJ1-2; D perhaps matches TRBD1 (5 bases). Germline values: CDR1 SQVTM, CDR2 ANQGSEA. V dropped 3 bases and J dropped 6 bases, with 8 bases sitting between them. This CDR3 is built from 11 residues. CDR3 residues: CSVDRENGYTF. The CDR3 DNA sequence: TGCAGCGTTGACAGGGAGAATGGCTACACCTTC.

J is TRBJ2-4 and V is TRBV15; tentatively, D is TRBD2 (5 bases). The CDR3 spans 12 residues. Germline V gene data show CDR1 as LNHNV and CDR2 as YYDKDF (reference sequence). The ends were cut back, 2 bases at V and 7 bases at J, with 6 bases in the middle. CDR3: CATSRSGNIQYF. CDR3 nucleotides: TGTGCCACCAGCAGATCGGGGAACATTCAGTACTTC. The full variable domain, with the rest looked up from reference TRBV15 and TRBJ2-4, is DAMVIQNPRYQVTQFGKPVTLSCSQTLNHNVMYWYQQKSSQAPKLLFHYYDKDFNNEADTPDNFQSRRPNTSFCFLDIRSPGLGDTAMYLCATSRSGNIQYFGAGTRLSVL.